The present TCR beta chain was sequenced within a study of T-cell memory formation after mild COVID-19 (dated by TCRdb to about 2021). With respect to the entire study: TCR sequence clusters from the two donors were largely donor specific. T-cell clones expanding and contracting after mild COVID-19 in a couple of donors were tracked by longitudinal TCRalpha and TCRbeta repertoire sequencing. The cohort was made up of two young adult volunteers, one female and one male, who were previously healthy. Overall results and qualifications from the work: Only a couple of mild cases were covered by the study, and larger cohorts that include severe cases with pre-infection samples were considered necessary. Some responding clones were detected in pre-infection memory, suggesting pre-existing cross-reactive memory T cells joined the SARS-CoV-2 response. Contracting CD4+ clones turned up mainly in the CM and EM memory subsets, whereas EMRA was where CD8+ clones were enriched. From day 15 to 85, contracting clones showed balanced CD4/CD8 phenotypes, whereas a second wave of clones that expanded from day 15 to 37 leaned towards CD4+. SARS-CoV-2 specificity of the second-wave clones peaking on day 37 was not confirmed.

Remarks on this clonotype: Its target antigen remains unknown. Nothing much larger sits one base from this clone, and base qualities are not available.

The CDR3 spans 16 residues, from the cysteine through the phenylalanine. This entry keeps only the CDR3 DNA: 48 bases, framed from base 1. Per the germline V gene, SGHDT is the CDR1 and YYEEEE is the CDR2. Compared with germline, V lacks 1 base and J lacks 3 bases; bases without a gene match: 7. Ficoll-Paque density gradient centrifugation was the method used to isolate PBMCs. The sequencer listed for this sample is Illumina NovaSeq 6000. Using 5'RACE with constant-segment primers, TCRalpha and TCRbeta cDNA libraries were constructed, with sample barcodes and unique molecular identifiers added in the process. RNA was extracted from every sample with Trizol reagent. Amplification of the libraries took two PCR steps, and the second step added a second sample barcode plus Illumina TruSeq adapters. Libraries were sequenced on an Illumina NovaSeq with 2 x 150 bp paired-end reads. The authors' analysis ran thus. The reads were demultiplexed and collapsed into UMI-guided consensus sequences using migec v1.2.7. Using mixcr v2.1.11, UMI consensuses were aligned to TRA and TRB V and J templates and then assembled into clonotypes. A clonotype was counted as expanded or contracted only when both edgeR and NoisET called the clonotype significant, with the noise models trained on biological replicates. edgeR calls used a false discovery rate-adjusted p below 0.01 and a log2 fold-change threshold of 1. PCA with hierarchical clustering of max-normalized trajectories of the 1000 most abundant clonotypes was used as exploratory dynamics analysis. Separately sequenced CD4+ and CD8+ repertoires were used to assign a CD4 or CD8 phenotype to each responding clone. TCRdb reprocessing: public reads trimmed at Q25 with fastp, clones called with MiXCR, in-frame beta chains kept. When rows share a CDR3 protein, they turn into one entry using the most common DNA and genes. The V and J calls and clone size are TCRdb's, not the authors'. The sample table contains approximately 350,000 distinct CDR3 sequences; only one count was recorded for roughly 13% of them. The ten largest clones capture over 20% of the sample.

The sample comprised PBMCs or a T cell subset sorted from them (not recorded which). The receptor's source is a man aged 18 to 29 who had mild COVID-19 (a few samples of this study predate the infection). The sample titles of this study are shuffled in the database, so cell type and time point are left out; the donor was told from shared clones. The sequence links TRBV5-6 to TRBJ1-5, with 7 bases in between that match TRBD1. The CDR3 protein: CASSLWGQTFNQPQHF. Here is the DNA: TGTGCCAGCAGCTTGTGGGGACAGACATTCAATCAGCCCCAGCATTTT. With all but the CDR3 taken from the reference TRBV5-6 and TRBJ1-5 genes, the full variable domain is: DAGVTQSPTHLIKTRGQQVTLRCSPKSGHDTVSWYQQALGQGPQFIFQYYEEEERQRGNFPDRFSGHQFPNYSSELNVNALLLGDSALYLCASSLWGQTFNQPQHFGDGTRLSIL.